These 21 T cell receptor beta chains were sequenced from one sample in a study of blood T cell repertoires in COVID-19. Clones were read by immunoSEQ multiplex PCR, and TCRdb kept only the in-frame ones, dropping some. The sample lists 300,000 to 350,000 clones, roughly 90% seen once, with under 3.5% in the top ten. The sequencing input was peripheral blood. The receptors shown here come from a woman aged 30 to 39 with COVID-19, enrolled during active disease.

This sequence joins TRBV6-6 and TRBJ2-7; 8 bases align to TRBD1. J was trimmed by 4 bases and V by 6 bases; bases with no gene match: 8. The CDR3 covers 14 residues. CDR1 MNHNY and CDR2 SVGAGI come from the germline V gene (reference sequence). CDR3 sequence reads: CASRKDRVSYEQYF. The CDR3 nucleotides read TGTGCCAGCAGAAAGGACAGGGTATCGTACGAGCAGTACTTC.

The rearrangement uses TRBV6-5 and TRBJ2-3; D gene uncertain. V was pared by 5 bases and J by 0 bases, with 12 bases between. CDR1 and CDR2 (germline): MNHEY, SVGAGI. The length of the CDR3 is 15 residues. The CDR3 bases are TGTGCCAGCAGTCCCCTAACTTCTAGCACAGATACGCAGTATTTT. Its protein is CASSPLTSSTDTQYF.

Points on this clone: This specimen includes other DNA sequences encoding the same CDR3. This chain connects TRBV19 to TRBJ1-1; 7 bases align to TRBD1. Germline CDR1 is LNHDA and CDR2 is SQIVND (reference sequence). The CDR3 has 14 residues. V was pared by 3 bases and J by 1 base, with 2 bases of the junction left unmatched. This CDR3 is CASSIGQENTEAFF. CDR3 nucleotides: TGTGCCAGTAGTATCGGACAGGAGAACACTGAAGCTTTCTTT.

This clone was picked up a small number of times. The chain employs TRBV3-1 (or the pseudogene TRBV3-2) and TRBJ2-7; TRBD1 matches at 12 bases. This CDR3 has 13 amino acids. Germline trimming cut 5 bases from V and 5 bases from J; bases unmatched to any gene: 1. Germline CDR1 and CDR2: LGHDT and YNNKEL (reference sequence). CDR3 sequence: CASSWDRGHEQYF. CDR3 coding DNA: TGTGCCAGCAGCTGGGACAGGGGGCACGAGCAGTACTTC.

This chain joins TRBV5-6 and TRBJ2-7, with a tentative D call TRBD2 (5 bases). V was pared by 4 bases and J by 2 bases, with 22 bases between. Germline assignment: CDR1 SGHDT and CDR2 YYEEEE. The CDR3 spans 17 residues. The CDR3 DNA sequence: TGTGCCAGCAGCCAGCGGCCGACCCTAAAGCCTACCTACGAGCAGTACTTC. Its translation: CASSQRPTLKPTYEQYF.

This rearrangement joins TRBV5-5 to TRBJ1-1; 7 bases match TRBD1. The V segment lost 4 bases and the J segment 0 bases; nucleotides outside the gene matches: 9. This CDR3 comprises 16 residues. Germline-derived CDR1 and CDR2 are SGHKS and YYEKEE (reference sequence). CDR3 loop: CASSLTGTDLNTEAFF. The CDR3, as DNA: TGTGCCAGCAGCCTTACCGGGACAGACTTGAACACTGAAGCTTTCTTT.

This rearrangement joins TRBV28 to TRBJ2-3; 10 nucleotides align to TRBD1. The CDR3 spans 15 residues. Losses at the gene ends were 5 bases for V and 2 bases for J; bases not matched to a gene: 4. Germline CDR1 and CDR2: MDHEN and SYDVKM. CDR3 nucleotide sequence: TGTGCCAGCAGTGTCGGGACAGGGGTCACAGATACGCAGTATTTT. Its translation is CASSVGTGVTDTQYF.

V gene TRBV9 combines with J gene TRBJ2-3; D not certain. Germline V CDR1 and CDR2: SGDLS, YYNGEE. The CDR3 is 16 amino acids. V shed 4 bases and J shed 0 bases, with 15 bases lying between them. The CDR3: CASSLHGSASTDTQYF. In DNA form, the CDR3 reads TGTGCCAGCAGCCTTCACGGGTCGGCGAGCACAGATACGCAGTATTTT.

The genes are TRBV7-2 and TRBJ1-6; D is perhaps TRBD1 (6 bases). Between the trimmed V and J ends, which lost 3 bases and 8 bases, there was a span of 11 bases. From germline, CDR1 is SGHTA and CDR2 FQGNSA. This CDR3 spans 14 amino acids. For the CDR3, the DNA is TGTGCCAGCAGCTTCGGGACAATAGATTCACCCCTCCACTTT. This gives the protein CASSFGTIDSPLHF.

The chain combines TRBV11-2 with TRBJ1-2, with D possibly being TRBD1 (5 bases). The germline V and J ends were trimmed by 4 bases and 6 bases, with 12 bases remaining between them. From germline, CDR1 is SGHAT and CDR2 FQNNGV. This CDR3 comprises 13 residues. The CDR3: CASSSGLINGYTF. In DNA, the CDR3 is TGTGCCAGCAGCTCGGGACTGATTAATGGCTACACCTTC.

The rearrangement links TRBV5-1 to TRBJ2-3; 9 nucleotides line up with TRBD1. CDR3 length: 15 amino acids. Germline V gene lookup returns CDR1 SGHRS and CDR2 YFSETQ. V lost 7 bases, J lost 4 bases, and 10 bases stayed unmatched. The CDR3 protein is CASGPGQGAADTQYF. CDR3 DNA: TGCGCCAGCGGACCGGGACAGGGCGCGGCAGATACGCAGTATTTT.

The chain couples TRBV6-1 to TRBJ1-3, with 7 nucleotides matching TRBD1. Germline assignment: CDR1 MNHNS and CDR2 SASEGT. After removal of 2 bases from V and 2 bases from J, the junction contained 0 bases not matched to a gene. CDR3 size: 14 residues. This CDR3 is CASSEQGAGNTIYF. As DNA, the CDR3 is TGTGCCAGCAGTGAACAGGGGGCTGGAAACACCATATATTTT.

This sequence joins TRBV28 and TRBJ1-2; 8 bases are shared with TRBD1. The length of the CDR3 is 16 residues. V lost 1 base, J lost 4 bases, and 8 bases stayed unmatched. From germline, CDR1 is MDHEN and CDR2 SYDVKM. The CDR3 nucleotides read TGTGCCAGCAGTTTATCCGTCAGGGGGCTGGGCTATGGCTACACCTTC. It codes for CASSLSVRGLGYGYTF.

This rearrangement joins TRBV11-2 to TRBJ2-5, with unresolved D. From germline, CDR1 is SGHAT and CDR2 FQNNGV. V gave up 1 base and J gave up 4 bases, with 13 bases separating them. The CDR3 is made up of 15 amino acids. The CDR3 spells CASSLALDMGETQYF. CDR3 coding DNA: TGTGCCAGCAGCTTAGCCCTCGACATGGGAGAGACCCAGTACTTC. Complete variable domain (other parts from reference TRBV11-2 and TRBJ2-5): EAGVAQSPRYKIIEKRQSVAFWCNPISGHATLYWYQQILGQGPKLLIQFQNNGVVDDSQLPKDRFSAERLKGVDSTLKIQPAKLEDSAVYLCASSLALDMGETQYFGPGTRLLVL.

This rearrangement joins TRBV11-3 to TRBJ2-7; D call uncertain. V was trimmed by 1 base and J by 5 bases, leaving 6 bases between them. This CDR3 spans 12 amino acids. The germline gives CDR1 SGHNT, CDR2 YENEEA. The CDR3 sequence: CASSLVSDEQYF. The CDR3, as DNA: TGTGCCAGCAGCTTAGTGAGCGACGAGCAGTACTTC.

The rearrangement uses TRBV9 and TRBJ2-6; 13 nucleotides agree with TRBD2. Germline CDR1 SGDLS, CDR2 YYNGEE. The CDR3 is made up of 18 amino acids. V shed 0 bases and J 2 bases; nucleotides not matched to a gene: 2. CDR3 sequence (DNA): TGTGCCAGCAGCGTAGGACTAGCGGGAGGTGCTGGGGCCAACGTCCTGACTTTC. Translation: CASSVGLAGGAGANVLTF.

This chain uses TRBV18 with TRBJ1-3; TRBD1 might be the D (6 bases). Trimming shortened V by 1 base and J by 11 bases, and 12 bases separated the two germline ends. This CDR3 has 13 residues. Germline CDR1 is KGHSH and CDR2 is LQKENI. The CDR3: CASSPRKGEPIYF. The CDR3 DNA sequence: TGTGCCAGCTCACCACGAAAGGGGGAACCCATATATTTT.

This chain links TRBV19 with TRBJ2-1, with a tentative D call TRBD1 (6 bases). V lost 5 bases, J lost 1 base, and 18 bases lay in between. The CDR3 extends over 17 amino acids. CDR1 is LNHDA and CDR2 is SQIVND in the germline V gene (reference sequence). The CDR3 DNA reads TGTGCCAGTAGTTCCACCAGGACAGAATTATCCTACAATGAGCAGTTCTTC. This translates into CASSSTRTELSYNEQFF.

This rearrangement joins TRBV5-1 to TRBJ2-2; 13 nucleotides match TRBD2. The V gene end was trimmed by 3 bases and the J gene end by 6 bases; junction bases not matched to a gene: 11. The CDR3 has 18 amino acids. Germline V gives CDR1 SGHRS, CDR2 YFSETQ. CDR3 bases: TGCGCCAGCAGCTCTGACCAGCGACTAGCGGGAGGCGCCGGGGAGCTGTTTTTT. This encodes CASSSDQRLAGGAGELFF. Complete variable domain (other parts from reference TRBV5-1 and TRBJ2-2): KAGVTQTPRYLIKTRGQQVTLSCSPISGHRSVSWYQQTPGQGLQFLFEYFSETQRNKGNFPGRFSGRQFSNSRSEMNVSTLELGDSALYLCASSSDQRLAGGAGELFFGEGSRLTVL.

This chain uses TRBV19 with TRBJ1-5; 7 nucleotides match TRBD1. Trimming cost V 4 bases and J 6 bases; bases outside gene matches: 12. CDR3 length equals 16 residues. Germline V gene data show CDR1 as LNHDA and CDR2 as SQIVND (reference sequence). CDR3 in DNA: TGTGCCAGTAGTACCTTGACAGGGATGCGGAGTCAGCCCCAGCATTTT. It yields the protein CASSTLTGMRSQPQHF.

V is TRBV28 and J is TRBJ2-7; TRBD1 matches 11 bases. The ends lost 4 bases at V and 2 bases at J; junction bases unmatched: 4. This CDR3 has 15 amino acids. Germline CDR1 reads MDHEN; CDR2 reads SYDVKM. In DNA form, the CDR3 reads TGTGCCAGCAGTTCCCCGGGACAGGGGGCCTACGAGCAGTACTTC. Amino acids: CASSSPGQGAYEQYF.